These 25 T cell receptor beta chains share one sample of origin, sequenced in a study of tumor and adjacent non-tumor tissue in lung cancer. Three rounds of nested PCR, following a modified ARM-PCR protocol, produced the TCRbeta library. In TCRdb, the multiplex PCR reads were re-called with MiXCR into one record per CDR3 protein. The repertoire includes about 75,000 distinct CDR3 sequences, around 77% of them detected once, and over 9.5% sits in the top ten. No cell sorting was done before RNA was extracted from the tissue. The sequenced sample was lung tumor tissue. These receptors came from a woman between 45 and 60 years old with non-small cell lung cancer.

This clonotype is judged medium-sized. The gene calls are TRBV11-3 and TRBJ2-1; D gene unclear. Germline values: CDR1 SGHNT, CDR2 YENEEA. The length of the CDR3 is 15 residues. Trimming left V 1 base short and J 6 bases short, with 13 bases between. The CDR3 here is CASSLASAYSNEQFF. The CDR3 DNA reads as TGTGCCAGCAGCTTAGCCTCGGCCTACAGCAATGAGCAGTTCTTC.

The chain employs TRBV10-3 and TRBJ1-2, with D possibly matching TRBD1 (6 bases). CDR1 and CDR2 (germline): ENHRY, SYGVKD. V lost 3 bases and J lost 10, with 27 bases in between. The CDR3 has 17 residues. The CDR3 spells CAISDRAAGTRGDDYTF. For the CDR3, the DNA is TGTGCCATCAGTGACCGGGCGGCCGGGACAAGGGGTGATGACTACACCTTC.

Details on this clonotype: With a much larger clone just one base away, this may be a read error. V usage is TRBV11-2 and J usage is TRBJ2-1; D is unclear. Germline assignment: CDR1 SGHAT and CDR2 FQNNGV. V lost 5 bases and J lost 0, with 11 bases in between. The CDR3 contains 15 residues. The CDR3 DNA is TGTGCCAGCAGCCATGGAGATAGCTCCTACAATGAGCAGTTCTTC. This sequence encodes CASSHGDSSYNEQFF.

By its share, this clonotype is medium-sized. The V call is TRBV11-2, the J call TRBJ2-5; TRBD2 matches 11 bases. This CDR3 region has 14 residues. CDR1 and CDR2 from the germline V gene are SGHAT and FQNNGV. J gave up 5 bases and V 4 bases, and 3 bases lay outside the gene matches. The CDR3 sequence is CASSSLAGGETQYF. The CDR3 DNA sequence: TGTGCCAGCAGCTCTCTAGCGGGAGGCGAGACCCAGTACTTC.

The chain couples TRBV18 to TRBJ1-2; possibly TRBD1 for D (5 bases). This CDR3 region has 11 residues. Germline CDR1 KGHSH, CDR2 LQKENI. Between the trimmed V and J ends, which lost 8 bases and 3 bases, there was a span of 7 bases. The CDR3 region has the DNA TGTGCCAGCCGGGGCGACTATGGCTACACCTTC. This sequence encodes CASRGDYGYTF. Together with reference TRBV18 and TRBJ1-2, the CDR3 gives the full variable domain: NAGVMQNPRHLVRRRGQEARLRCSPMKGHSHVYWYRQLPEEGLKFMVYLQKENIIDESGMPKERFSAEFPKEGPSILRIQQVVRGDSAAYFCASRGDYGYTFGSGTRLTVV.

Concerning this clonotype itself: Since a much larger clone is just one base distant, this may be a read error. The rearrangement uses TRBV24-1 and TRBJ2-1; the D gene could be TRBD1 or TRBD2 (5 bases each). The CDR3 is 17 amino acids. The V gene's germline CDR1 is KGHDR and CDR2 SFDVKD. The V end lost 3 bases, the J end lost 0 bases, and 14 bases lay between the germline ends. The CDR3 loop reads CATSDGTGPGSYNEQFF. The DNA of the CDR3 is TGTGCCACCAGTGATGGAACGGGACCAGGCTCCTACAATGAGCAGTTCTTC.

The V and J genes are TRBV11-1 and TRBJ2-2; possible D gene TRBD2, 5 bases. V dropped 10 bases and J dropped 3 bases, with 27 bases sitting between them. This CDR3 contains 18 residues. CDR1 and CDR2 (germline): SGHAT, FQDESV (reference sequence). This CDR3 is CANCVAISGSYHTGELFF. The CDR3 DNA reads TGTGCCAACTGCGTAGCTATCAGTGGGAGTTACCACACCGGGGAGCTGTTTTTT.

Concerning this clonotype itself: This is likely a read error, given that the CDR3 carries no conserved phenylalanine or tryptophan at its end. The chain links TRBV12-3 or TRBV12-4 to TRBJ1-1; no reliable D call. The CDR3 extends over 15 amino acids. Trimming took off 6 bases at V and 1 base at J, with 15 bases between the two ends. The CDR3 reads CASSDGLRRNTEAFS. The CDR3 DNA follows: TGTGCCAGCAGCGACGGGCTCAGGAGGAACACTGAAGCTTTCTCT.

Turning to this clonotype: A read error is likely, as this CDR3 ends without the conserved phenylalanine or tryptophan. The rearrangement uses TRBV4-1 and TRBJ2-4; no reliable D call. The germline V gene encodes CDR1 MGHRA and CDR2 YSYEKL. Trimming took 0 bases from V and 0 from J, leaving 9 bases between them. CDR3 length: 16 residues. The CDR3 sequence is CASSQEEAVAKNIQYL. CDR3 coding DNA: TGCGCCAGCAGCCAAGAAGAGGCTGTAGCCAAAAACATTCAGTACCTC.

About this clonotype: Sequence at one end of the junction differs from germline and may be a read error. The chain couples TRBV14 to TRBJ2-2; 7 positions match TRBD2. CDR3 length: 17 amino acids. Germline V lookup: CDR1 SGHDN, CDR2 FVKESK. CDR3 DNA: TGTGCCAGCAGCCAAGGTTGGCGGGAGAGCTTCACCCGGGAGCTGCTTTTT. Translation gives CASSQGWRESFTRELLF.

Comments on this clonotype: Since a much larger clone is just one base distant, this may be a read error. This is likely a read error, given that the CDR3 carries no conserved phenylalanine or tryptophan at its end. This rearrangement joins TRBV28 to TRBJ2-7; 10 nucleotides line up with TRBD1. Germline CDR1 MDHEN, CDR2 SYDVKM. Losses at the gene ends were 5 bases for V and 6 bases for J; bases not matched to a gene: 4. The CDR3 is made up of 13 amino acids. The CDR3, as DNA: TGTGCCAGCAGTCCCGGGACAGGGGTCGAGCAGTACATC. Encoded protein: CASSPGTGVEQYI.

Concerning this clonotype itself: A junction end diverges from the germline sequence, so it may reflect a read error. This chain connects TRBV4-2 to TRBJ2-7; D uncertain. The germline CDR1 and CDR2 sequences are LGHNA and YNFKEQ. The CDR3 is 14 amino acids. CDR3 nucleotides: TGTACCAGCAACCATACGCTGGCGGACTACGAGCAGTACTTC. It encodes CTSNHTLADYEQYF.

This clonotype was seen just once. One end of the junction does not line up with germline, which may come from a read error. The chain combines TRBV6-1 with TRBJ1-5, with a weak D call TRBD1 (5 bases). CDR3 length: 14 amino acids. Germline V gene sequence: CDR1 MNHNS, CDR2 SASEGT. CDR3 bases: TGTGTCAGCAGAAACTGGGGGAGCAATCAGCCCCAGCATTTT. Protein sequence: CVSRNWGSNQPQHF.

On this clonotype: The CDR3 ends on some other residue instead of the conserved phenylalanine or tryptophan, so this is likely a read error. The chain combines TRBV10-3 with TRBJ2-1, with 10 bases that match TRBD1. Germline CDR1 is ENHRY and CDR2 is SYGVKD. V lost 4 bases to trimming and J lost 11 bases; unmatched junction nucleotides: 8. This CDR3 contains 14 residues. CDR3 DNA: TGTGCCATCAGTGTTGGGACAGGGGCGCTTAAGCAGTTCCTC. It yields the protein CAISVGTGALKQFL.

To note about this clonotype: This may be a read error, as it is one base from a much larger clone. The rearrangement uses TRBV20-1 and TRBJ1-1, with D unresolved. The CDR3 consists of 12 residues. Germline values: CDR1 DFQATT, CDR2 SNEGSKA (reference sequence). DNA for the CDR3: TGCATTGCTATGTCCGTCTACACTGAAGCTTTCTTT. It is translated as CIAMSVYTEAFF.

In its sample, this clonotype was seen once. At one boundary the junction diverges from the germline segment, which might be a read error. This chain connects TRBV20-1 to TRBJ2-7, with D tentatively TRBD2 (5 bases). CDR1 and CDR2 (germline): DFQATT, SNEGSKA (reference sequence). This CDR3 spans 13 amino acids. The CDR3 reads CNARDWTDNEQYF. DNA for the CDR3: TGCAATGCTAGAGATTGGACTGATAACGAGCAGTACTTC.

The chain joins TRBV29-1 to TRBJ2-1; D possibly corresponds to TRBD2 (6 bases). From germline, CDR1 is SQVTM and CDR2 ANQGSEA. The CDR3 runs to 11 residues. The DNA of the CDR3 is TGCACTATCAATCGGGGGAATGAGCAGTTCTTC. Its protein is CTINRGNEQFF.

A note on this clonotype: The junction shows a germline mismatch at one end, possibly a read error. The CDR3 spells CVSSLDRADTQYF. In nucleotides, the CDR3 is TGTGTCAGCAGTTTAGATCGGGCAGATACACAGTATTTT. J is TRBJ2-3 and V is TRBV11-2, with D unresolved. The CDR3 runs 13 residues. The germline CDR1 and CDR2 sequences are SGHAT and FQNNGV.

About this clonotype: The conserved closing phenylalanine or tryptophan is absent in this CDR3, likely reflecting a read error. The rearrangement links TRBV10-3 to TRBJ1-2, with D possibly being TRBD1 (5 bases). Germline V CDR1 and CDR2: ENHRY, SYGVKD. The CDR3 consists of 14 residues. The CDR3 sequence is CANSGQTDSGSYTL. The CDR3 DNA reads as TGTGCCAACAGTGGGCAGACAGACTCCGGGAGCTACACCTTA.

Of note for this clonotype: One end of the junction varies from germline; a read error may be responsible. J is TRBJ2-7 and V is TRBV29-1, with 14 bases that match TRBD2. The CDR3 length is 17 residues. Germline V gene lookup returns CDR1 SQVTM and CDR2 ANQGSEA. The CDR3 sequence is CGVEEPGLAGVNNEQYF. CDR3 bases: TGCGGCGTTGAAGAACCGGGACTAGCGGGAGTGAACAACGAGCAATACTTC.

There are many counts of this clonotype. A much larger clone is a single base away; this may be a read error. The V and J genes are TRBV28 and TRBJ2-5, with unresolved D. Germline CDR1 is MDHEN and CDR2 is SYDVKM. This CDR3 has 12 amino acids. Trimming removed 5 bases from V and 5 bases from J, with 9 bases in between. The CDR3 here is CASSGIHETQYF. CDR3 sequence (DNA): TGTGCCAGCAGTGGGATACATGAGACCCAGTACTTC. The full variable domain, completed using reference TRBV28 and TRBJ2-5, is DVKVTQSSRYLVKRTGEKVFLECVQDMDHENMFWYRQDPGLGLRLIYFSYDVKMKEKGDIPEGYSVSREKKERFSLILESASTNQTSMYLCASSGIHETQYFGPGTRLLVL.

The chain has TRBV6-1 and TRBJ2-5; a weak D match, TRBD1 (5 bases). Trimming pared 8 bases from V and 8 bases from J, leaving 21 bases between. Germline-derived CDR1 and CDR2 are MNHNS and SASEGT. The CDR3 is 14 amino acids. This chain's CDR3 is CASHQEQGQGTQYF. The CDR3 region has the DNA TGTGCCAGCCACCAGGAGCAGGGTCAAGGTACCCAGTACTTC.

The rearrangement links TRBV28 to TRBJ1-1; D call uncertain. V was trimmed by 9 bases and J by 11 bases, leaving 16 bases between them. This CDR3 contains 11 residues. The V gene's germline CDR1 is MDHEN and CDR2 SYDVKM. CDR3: CASCANLWAFF. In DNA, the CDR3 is TGTGCCAGTTGTGCGAACTTGTGGGCTTTCTTT.

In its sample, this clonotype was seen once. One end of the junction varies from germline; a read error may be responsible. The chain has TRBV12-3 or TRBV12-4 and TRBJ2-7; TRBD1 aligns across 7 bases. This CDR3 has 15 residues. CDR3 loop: CISSGGQVAIYEQYF. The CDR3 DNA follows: TGTATCAGCAGTGGAGGACAGGTGGCAATCTACGAGCAATACTTC.

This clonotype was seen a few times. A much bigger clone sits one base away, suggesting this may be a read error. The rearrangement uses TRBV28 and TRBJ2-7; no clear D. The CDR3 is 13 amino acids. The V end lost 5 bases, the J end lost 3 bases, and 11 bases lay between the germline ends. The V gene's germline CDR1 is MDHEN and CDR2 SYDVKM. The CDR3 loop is CASSPETYYEQYF. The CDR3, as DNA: TGTGCCAGCAGTCCCGAGACTTACTACGAGCAGTACTTC.